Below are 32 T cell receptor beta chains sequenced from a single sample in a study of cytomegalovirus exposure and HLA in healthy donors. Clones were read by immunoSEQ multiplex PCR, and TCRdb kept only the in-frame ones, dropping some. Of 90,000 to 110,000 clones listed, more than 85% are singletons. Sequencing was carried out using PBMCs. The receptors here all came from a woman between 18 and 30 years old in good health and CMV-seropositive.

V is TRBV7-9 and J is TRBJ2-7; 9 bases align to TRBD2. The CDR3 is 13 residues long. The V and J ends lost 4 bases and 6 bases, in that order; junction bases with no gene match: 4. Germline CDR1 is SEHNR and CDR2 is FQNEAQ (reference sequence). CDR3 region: CASSYSGRGEQYF. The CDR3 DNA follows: TGTGCCAGCAGCTATAGCGGGAGAGGCGAGCAGTACTTC.

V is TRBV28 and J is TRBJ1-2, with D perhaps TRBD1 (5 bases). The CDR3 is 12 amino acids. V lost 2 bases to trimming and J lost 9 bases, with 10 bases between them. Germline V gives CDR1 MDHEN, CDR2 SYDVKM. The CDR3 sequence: CASSLGEGSYTF. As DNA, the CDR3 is TGTGCCAGCAGTTTAGGGGAGGGGAGCTACACCTTC.

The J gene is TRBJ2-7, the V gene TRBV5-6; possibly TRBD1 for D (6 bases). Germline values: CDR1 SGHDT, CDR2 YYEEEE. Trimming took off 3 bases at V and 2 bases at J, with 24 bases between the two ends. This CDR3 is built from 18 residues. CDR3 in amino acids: CASSSRGFQFDRTYEQYF. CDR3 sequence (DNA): TGTGCCAGCAGCTCGAGAGGATTTCAGTTTGACAGGACCTACGAGCAGTACTTC.

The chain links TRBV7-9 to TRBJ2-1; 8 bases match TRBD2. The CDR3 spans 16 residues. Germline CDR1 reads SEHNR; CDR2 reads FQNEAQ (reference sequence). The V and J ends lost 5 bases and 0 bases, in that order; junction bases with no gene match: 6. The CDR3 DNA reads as TGTGCCAGCAGCACATTAGCGGGGACCTCCTACAATGAGCAGTTCTTC. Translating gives CASSTLAGTSYNEQFF.

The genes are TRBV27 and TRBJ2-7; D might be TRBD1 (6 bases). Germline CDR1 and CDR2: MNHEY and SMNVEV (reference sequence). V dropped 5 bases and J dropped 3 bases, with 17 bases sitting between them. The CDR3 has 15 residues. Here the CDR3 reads CASSLHRDTNYEQYF. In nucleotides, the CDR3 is TGTGCCAGCAGTCTACACCGGGACACAAACTACGAGCAGTACTTC.

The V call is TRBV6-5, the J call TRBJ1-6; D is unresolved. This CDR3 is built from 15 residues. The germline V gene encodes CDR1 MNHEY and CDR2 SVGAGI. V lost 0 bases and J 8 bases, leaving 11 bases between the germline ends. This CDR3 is CASSYSSGSYSPLHF. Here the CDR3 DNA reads TGTGCCAGCAGTTACTCGAGCGGGTCATATTCACCCCTCCACTTT.

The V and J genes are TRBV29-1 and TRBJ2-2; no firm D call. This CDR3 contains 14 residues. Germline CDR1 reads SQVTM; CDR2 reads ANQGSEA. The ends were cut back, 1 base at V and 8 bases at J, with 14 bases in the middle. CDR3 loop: CSVEVGRGGGELFF. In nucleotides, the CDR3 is TGCAGCGTTGAAGTTGGTAGAGGTGGGGGGGAGCTGTTTTTT.

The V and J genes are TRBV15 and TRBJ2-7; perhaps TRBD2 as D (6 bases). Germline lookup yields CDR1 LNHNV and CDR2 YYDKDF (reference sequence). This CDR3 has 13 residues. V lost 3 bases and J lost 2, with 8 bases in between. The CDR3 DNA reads TGTGCCACCAGCAGGGAGGGTACCTACGAGCAGTACTTC. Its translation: CATSREGTYEQYF.

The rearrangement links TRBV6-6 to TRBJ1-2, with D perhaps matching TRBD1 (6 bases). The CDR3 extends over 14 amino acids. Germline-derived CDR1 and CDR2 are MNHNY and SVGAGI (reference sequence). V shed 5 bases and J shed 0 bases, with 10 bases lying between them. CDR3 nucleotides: TGTGCCAGCAGTCCCCGGACAGCTAACTATGGCTACACCTTC. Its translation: CASSPRTANYGYTF.

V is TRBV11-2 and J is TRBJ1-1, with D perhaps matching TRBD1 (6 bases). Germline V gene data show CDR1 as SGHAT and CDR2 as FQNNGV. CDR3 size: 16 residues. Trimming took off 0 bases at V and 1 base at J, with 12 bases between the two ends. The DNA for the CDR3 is TGTGCCAGCAGCTTAGAGTTAGGCAGGGGGAACACTGAAGCTTTCTTT. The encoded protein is CASSLELGRGNTEAFF.

The CDR3 DNA follows: TGTGCCAGCAGCCAAGCTTCGGCAGGGCCCTCTTTGTTTTTT. Its protein product is CASSQASAGPSLFF. J is TRBJ1-4 and V is TRBV14, with TRBD1 as a possible D gene (5 bases). The CDR3 totals 14 residues. The germline V and J ends were trimmed by 1 base and 15 bases, with 18 bases remaining between them. CDR1 SGHDN and CDR2 FVKESK come from the germline V gene.

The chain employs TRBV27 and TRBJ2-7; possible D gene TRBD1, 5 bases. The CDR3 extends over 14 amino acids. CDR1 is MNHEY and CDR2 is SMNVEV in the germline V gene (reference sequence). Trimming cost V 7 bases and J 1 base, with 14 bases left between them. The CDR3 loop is CASTLGRGSYEQYF. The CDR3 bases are TGTGCCAGCACCTTGGGTAGGGGTTCCTACGAGCAGTACTTC.

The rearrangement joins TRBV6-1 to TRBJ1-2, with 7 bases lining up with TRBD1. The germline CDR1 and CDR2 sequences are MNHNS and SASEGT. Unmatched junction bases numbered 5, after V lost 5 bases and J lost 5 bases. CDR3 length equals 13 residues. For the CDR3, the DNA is TGTGCCAGCAGTCTGGGACAGATTTATGGCTACACCTTC. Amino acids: CASSLGQIYGYTF.

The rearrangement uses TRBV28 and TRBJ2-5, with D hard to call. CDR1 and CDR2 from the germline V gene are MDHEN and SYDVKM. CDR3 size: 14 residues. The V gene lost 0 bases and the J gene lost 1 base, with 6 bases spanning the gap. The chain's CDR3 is CASSLWGAQETQYF. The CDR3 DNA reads TGTGCCAGCAGTTTATGGGGCGCCCAAGAGACCCAGTACTTC.

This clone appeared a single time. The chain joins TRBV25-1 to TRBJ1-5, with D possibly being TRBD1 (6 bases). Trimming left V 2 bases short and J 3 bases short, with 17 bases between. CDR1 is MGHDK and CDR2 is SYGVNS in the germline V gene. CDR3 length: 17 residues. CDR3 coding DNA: TGTGCCAGCAGTGAAGACCGGACAGACCGACCCAATCAGCCCCAGCATTTT. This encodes CASSEDRTDRPNQPQHF. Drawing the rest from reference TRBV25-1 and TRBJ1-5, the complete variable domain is EADIYQTPRYLVIGTGKKITLECSQTMGHDKMYWYQQDPGMELHLIHYSYGVNSTEKGDLSSESTVSRIRTEHFPLTLESARPSHTSQYLCASSEDRTDRPNQPQHFGDGTRLSIL.

The CDR3 DNA is TGCAGTGCTAGAGATCTCTACGAGCAGTACTTC. Protein sequence: CSARDLYEQYF. V gene TRBV20-1 combines with J gene TRBJ2-7, with no clear D. CDR1 is DFQATT, CDR2 SNEGSKA, per germline (reference sequence). Trimming removed 0 bases at V and 3 bases at J, with 3 bases between. The CDR3 totals 11 residues.

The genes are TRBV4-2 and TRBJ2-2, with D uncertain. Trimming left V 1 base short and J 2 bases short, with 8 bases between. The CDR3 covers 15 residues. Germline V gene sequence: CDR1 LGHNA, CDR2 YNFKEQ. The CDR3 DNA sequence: TGTGCCAGCAGCCAAGCGGTACGAAACACCGGGGAGCTGTTTTTT. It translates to CASSQAVRNTGELFF.

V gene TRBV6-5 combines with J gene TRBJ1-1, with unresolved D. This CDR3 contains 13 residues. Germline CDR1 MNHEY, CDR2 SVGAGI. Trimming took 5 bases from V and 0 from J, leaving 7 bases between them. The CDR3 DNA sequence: TGTGCCAGCAGTAAAAACATGAACACTGAAGCTTTCTTT. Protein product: CASSKNMNTEAFF.

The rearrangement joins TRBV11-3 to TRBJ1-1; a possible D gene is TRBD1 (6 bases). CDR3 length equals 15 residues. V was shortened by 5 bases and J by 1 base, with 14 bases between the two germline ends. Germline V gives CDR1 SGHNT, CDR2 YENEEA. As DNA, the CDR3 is TGTGCCAGCAGCGGATCCAGGGGCCGGAACACTGAAGCTTTCTTT. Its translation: CASSGSRGRNTEAFF.

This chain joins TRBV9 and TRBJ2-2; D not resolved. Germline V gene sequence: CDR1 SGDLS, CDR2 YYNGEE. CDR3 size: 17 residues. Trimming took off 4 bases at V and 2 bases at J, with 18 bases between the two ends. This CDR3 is CASSPPLQATNTGELFF. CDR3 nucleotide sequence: TGTGCCAGCAGCCCCCCCCTACAAGCGACTAACACCGGGGAGCTGTTTTTT.

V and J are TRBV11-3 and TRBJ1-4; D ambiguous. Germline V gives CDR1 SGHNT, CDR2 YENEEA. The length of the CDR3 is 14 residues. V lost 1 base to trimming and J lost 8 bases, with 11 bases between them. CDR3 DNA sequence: TGTGCCAGCAGCTTAGGCCGAGGTTCGGAAAAACTGTTTTTT. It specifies CASSLGRGSEKLFF.

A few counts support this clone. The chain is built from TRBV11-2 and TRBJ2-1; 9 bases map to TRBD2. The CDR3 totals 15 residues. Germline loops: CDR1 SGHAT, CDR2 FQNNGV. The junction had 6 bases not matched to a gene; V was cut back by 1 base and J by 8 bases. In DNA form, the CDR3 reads TGTGCCAGCAGCTTAGGTCCTAGCGGGGTCGATGAGCAGTTCTTC. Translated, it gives CASSLGPSGVDEQFF.

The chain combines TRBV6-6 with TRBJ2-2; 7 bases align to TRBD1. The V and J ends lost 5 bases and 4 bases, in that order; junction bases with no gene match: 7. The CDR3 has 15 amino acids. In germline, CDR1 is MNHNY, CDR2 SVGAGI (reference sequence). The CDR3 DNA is TGTGCCAGCAGTGAGGCAGGGGGTTTCACCGGGGAGCTGTTTTTT. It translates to CASSEAGGFTGELFF.

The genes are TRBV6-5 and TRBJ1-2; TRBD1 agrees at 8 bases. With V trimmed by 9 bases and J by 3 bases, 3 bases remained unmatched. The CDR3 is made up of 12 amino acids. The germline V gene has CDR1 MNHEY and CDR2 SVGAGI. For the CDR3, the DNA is TGTGCCAGTCGGACAGGGTACTATGGCTACACCTTC. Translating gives CASRTGYYGYTF.

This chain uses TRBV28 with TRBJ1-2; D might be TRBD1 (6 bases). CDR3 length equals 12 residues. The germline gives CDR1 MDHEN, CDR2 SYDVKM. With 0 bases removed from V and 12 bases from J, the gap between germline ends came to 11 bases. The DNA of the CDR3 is TGTGCCAGCAGTTTATGGGGGGCTGGGGACACCTTC. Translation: CASSLWGAGDTF.

DNA for the CDR3: TGTGCCAGCAGCTTAACGTGCCACGGCCAGGGGGGAAGGCAGCCCCAGCATTTT. It is translated as CASSLTCHGQGGRQPQHF. The V call is TRBV7-3, the J call TRBJ1-5, with 7 positions matching TRBD1. Germline loops: CDR1 SGHTA, CDR2 FQGTGA. Trimming at V came to 0 bases and at J to 7 bases, leaving 15 bases not matched to a gene. The CDR3 length is 18 residues.

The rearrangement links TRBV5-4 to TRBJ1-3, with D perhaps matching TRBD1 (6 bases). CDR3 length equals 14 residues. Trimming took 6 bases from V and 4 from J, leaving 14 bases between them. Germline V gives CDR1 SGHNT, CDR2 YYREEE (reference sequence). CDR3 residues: CASTNQGFGNTIYF. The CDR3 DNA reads TGTGCCAGCACCAACCAGGGGTTCGGAAACACCATATATTTT. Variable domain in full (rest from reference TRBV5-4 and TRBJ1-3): ETGVTQSPTHLIKTRGQQVTLRCSSQSGHNTVSWYQQALGQGPQFIFQYYREEENGRGNFPPRFSGLQFPNYSSELNVNALELDDSALYLCASTNQGFGNTIYFGEGSWLTVV.

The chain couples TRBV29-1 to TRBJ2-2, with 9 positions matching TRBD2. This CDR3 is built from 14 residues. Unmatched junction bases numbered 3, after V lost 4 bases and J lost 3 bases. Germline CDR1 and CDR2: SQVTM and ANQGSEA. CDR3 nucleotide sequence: TGCAGCGTTGGACTAGCGGATTACACCGGGGAGCTGTTTTTT. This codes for CSVGLADYTGELFF.

The DNA for the CDR3 is TGTGCCACCAGCCTCATCGGCACTGAAGCTTTCTTT. Translating gives CATSLIGTEAFF. The V call is TRBV15, the J call TRBJ1-1; the D is unclear. This CDR3 has 12 residues. The germline V gene encodes CDR1 LNHNV and CDR2 YYDKDF (reference sequence). With 5 bases removed from V and 4 bases from J, the gap between germline ends came to 8 bases.

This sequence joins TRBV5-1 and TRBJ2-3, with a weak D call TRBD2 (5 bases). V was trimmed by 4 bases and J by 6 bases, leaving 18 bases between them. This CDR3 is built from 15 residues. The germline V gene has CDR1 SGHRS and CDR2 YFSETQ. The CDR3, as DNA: TGCGCCAGCAGCCATGGGAACCCCCGGGGTGATACGCAGTATTTT. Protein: CASSHGNPRGDTQYF.

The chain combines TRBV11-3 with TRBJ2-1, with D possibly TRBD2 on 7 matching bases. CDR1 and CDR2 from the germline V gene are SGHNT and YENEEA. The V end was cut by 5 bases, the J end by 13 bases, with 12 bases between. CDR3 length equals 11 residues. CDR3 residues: CASSPGDYQFF. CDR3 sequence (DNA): TGTGCCAGCAGCCCAGGGGACTATCAGTTCTTC.

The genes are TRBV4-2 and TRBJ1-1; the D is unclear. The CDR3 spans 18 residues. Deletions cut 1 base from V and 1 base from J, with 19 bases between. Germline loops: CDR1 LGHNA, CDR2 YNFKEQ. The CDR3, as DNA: TGTGCCAGCAGCCAAGGAAACCTCCCAAGGAGGAGGAACACTGAAGCTTTCTTT. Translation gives CASSQGNLPRRRNTEAFF.